This TCR beta chain is from a study of OX40 agonist ivuxolimab in advanced cancers. For the study at large: Patients received the agonistic anti-OX40 (CD134) antibody ivuxolimab. Overall study results and limits: More expanded clones were seen, on average, in CD8+ T cells than in CD4+.

The assay was immunoSEQ multiplex PCR, and TCRdb's table has in-frame clones only and misses some. The sample shows some 76,000 clones, approximately 84% of them seen only once. At baseline, cycle 4 day 1, and cycle 7 day 1, blood was sampled. This clone was detected a few times. Its cognate antigen is unknown. Germline assignment: CDR1 MDHEN and CDR2 SYDVKM. V lost 2 bases, J lost 0 bases, and 4 bases lay in between. This CDR3 has 14 residues. The source was CD4+ or CD8+ T cells sorted from blood, collected in a trial of the OX40 agonist ivuxolimab. V is TRBV28 and J is TRBJ1-4, with D uncertain. The source is an adult with an advanced solid tumor such as melanoma, head and neck, liver or kidney cancer. This CDR3 reads CASSLQATNEKLFF. DNA for the CDR3: TGTGCCAGCAGTTTACAAGCAACTAATGAAAAACTGTTTTTT.